This TCR beta chain originates from a study of T cell responses to AZD1222 COVID-19 vaccine. General study findings and limits: Most donors were white British, females outnumbered males, and clonal diversity was possibly underestimated. Spike as a whole was targeted by vaccine-associated CD4 TCRs, dominant at 160-218 and 743-854.

Regarding this clone: What it recognizes is unknown.

Sequencing used immunoSEQ multiplex PCR; TCRdb keeps in-frame clones, though not all of them. The sample carries some 100,000 clones, about 89% recorded once. This clonotype was sampled from an adult in good health. This material consisted of peripheral blood, taken on day 0 of AZD1222 vaccination.

The DNA of the CDR3 is TGTGCCAGCAGCTTGACAGGCCAAAACATTCAGTACTTC. Protein product: CASSLTGQNIQYF. This rearrangement joins TRBV5-4 to TRBJ2-4; D may be TRBD1 (5 bases). Trimming cost V 1 base and J 5 bases, with 7 bases left between them. The CDR3 has 13 residues. The germline gives CDR1 SGHNT, CDR2 YYREEE (reference sequence). The whole variable domain, remainder taken from reference TRBV5-4 and TRBJ2-4, is ETGVTQSPTHLIKTRGQQVTLRCSSQSGHNTVSWYQQALGQGPQFIFQYYREEENGRGNFPPRFSGLQFPNYSSELNVNALELDDSALYLCASSLTGQNIQYFGAGTRLSVL.